The 31 T cell receptor beta chains given below trace back to one sample, sequenced in a study of blood T cell repertoires in COVID-19. Assay used: immunoSEQ multiplex PCR; TCRdb lists only in-frame clones, some missing. This sample yields around 49,000 clones, of which more than 85% are seen a single time; over 0.95% belongs to the top ten. Specimen: peripheral blood. The receptors were sampled from a man aged 60 to 69 with COVID-19, enrolled during active disease.

This sequence joins TRBV29-1 and TRBJ2-7; the D gene is possibly TRBD1 (5 bases). Trimming took off 7 bases at V and 6 bases at J, with 19 bases between the two ends. This CDR3 has 13 residues. CDR1 SQVTM and CDR2 ANQGSEA come from the germline V gene. The CDR3 loop reads CSAYTEGAFEQYF. In DNA form, the CDR3 reads TGCAGCGCCTATACCGAAGGGGCTTTCGAGCAGTACTTC.

Written as DNA, the CDR3 is TGTGCCAGCAGCTTAATAGCGGATCAGCCCCAGCATTTT. Its protein product is CASSLIADQPQHF. This chain links TRBV11-2 with TRBJ1-5; D gene uncertain. The CDR3 extends over 13 amino acids. Per the germline V gene, CDR1 is SGHAT and CDR2 is FQNNGV. The V gene lost 2 bases and the J gene lost 5 bases, with 7 bases spanning the gap.

This chain connects TRBV9 to TRBJ2-2, with no clear D. Per germline, CDR1 SGDLS and CDR2 YYNGEE. The V end lost 4 bases, the J end lost 1 base, and 8 bases lay between the germline ends. The CDR3 is 14 residues long. The CDR3 DNA reads TGTGCCAGCAGCCAGAGGTGGAACACCGGGGAGCTGTTTTTT. Protein sequence: CASSQRWNTGELFF.

The chain couples TRBV5-1 to TRBJ1-1, with unresolved D. V was shortened by 0 bases and J by 2 bases, with 8 bases between the two germline ends. CDR1 SGHRS and CDR2 YFSETQ come from the germline V gene. CDR3 length: 14 amino acids. DNA of the CDR3: TGCGCCAGCAGCTTGGTTCCCCAAAACACTGAAGCTTTCTTT. Translating gives CASSLVPQNTEAFF.

The chain combines TRBV11-2 with TRBJ2-2; D not resolved. Trimming took 1 base from V and 3 from J, leaving 6 bases between them. The CDR3 extends over 14 amino acids. Germline assignment: CDR1 SGHAT and CDR2 FQNNGV. CDR3 bases: TGTGCCAGCAGCTTAGTCCGGGACACCGGGGAGCTGTTTTTT. As protein: CASSLVRDTGELFF.

This clone was seen only once. The genes are TRBV7-9 and TRBJ1-4, with TRBD1 matching 7 bases. Per germline, CDR1 SEHNR and CDR2 FQNEAQ (reference sequence). This CDR3 has 13 residues. The V and J ends lost 8 bases and 7 bases, in that order; junction bases with no gene match: 7. CDR3 bases: TGTGCCAGCGGGACAGTATCTGGTGAAAAACTGTTTTTT. As protein: CASGTVSGEKLFF.

This clone was counted a single time. The chain links TRBV3-1 (or the pseudogene TRBV3-2) to TRBJ2-1; TRBD2 aligns across 10 bases. Germline CDR1 and CDR2: LGHDT and YNNKEL (reference sequence). This CDR3 has 16 amino acids. V dropped 4 bases and J dropped 10; count of bases not matched to a gene: 13. The CDR3 sequence is CASSLGQGLAGDEQFF. The CDR3 DNA follows: TGTGCCAGCAGCCTTGGACAGGGCCTAGCGGGAGACGAGCAGTTCTTC.

This sequence joins TRBV28 and TRBJ1-5; perhaps TRBD1 as D (5 bases). The germline V gene encodes CDR1 MDHEN and CDR2 SYDVKM. The CDR3 totals 15 residues. Trimming stripped 1 base from V and 3 bases from J, with 10 bases between. The CDR3 is CASSLLTVSNQPQHF. The CDR3, as DNA: TGTGCCAGCAGTTTATTGACAGTTTCCAATCAGCCCCAGCATTTT.

The chain carries TRBV18 and TRBJ2-6; TRBD1 matches at 10 bases. The CDR3 covers 21 residues. CDR1 and CDR2 (germline): KGHSH, LQKENI. Unmatched junction bases numbered 18, after V lost 6 bases and J lost 1 base. The CDR3 nucleotides are TGTGCCAGCTCGCTAAATGGACAGGGGGTTTCTTTTATTTCTGGGGCCAACGTCCTGACTTTC. It specifies CASSLNGQGVSFISGANVLTF.

The chain joins TRBV30 to TRBJ1-2, with 7 bases lining up with TRBD1. Germline lookup yields CDR1 GTSNPN and CDR2 SVGIG (reference sequence). The CDR3 covers 11 residues. The CDR3 region is CVAGTAYGYTF. CDR3 nucleotide sequence: TGTGTAGCCGGGACAGCCTATGGCTACACCTTC.

V usage is TRBV4-1 and J usage is TRBJ2-7; D is ambiguous. Germline lookup yields CDR1 MGHRA and CDR2 YSYEKL. V was cut by 4 bases and J by 5 bases, with 18 bases left in between. CDR3 length equals 15 residues. CDR3 coding DNA: TGCGCCAGCAGCCCTCTCATTTTAGCAGATAACGAGCAGTACTTC. It specifies CASSPLILADNEQYF.

This chain joins TRBV7-2 and TRBJ2-7; perhaps TRBD1 as D (6 bases). The V and J ends lost 5 bases and 4 bases respectively, with 12 bases between them. The CDR3 length is 13 residues. CDR1 and CDR2 from the germline V gene are SGHTA and FQGNSA. The CDR3 region has the DNA TGTGCCAGCAGCCCGCTCGGACAGTACGAGCAGTACTTC. It translates to CASSPLGQYEQYF.

The chain has TRBV27 and TRBJ2-6; TRBD1 is a possible D gene (6 bases). Trimming took 0 bases from V and 2 from J, leaving 8 bases between them. CDR3 size: 16 residues. Germline CDR1 reads MNHEY; CDR2 reads SMNVEV (reference sequence). CDR3 sequence reads: CASSLSRGPGANVLTF. CDR3 sequence (DNA): TGTGCCAGCAGTTTATCCAGGGGCCCTGGGGCCAACGTCCTGACTTTC.

The gene calls are TRBV5-1 and TRBJ2-1, with 8 nucleotides matching TRBD1. The CDR3 is 15 amino acids. Germline CDR1 is SGHRS and CDR2 is YFSETQ. The V and J ends lost 1 base and 8 bases, in that order; junction bases with no gene match: 8. The CDR3 region has the DNA TGCGCCAGCAGCTTGACTGGACAGGGAGGCGATGAGCAGTTCTTC. Its translation: CASSLTGQGGDEQFF.

This chain uses TRBV11-2 with TRBJ2-2; the D gene is possibly TRBD1 (5 bases). Germline V lookup: CDR1 SGHAT, CDR2 FQNNGV. Trimming removed 4 bases at V and 0 bases at J, with 12 bases between. This CDR3 is 16 amino acids long. CDR3: CASSSYRSPNTGELFF. The CDR3 region has the DNA TGTGCCAGCAGCTCGTACAGGTCTCCGAACACCGGGGAGCTGTTTTTT.

The chain combines TRBV10-3 with TRBJ1-2, with 7 bases that match TRBD1. J lost 2 bases, V lost 7 bases, and 4 bases had no gene match. This CDR3 region has 13 residues. The germline V gene has CDR1 ENHRY and CDR2 SYGVKD. CDR3 protein: CAINEGGNYGYTF. The CDR3, as DNA: TGTGCCATCAATGAAGGGGGCAACTATGGCTACACCTTC.

V and J are TRBV28 and TRBJ2-5, with TRBD1 matching over 8 bases. The junction had 4 bases not matched to a gene; V was cut back by 1 base and J by 12 bases. Germline-derived CDR1 and CDR2 are MDHEN and SYDVKM. The CDR3 is made up of 12 amino acids. The CDR3: CASSLLRGQEYF. DNA of the CDR3: TGTGCCAGCAGTTTATTACGGGGACAGGAGTACTTC.

The chain combines TRBV19 with TRBJ1-4; 9 nucleotides match TRBD1. The CDR3 is 15 residues long. V was clipped by 7 bases and J by 4 bases; unmatched bases: 7. Germline V gene data show CDR1 as LNHDA and CDR2 as SQIVND (reference sequence). The CDR3 loop reads CASTHPGQGNEKLFF. CDR3 nucleotides: TGTGCCAGTACCCATCCGGGACAGGGTAATGAAAAACTGTTTTTT.

This sequence joins TRBV7-9 and TRBJ1-1, with D possibly TRBD1 on 6 matching bases. The CDR3 totals 12 residues. V lost 5 bases to trimming and J lost 11 bases, with 15 bases between them. Per the germline V gene, CDR1 is SEHNR and CDR2 is FQNEAQ (reference sequence). DNA for the CDR3: TGTGCCAGCAGCGCACAGGGTTTCGTCGCTTTCTTT. This translates into CASSAQGFVAFF.

The gene calls are TRBV19 and TRBJ2-1; TRBD2 matches at 12 bases. The germline gives CDR1 LNHDA, CDR2 SQIVND (reference sequence). The ends lost 1 base at V and 6 bases at J; junction bases unmatched: 10. This CDR3 has 18 amino acids. CDR3 sequence (DNA): TGTGCCAGTAGTATAGGATGGCGCGGGACTAGCGGGTCCAATGAGCAGTTCTTC. Translation: CASSIGWRGTSGSNEQFF. Full variable domain (rest looked up from reference TRBV19 and TRBJ2-1): DGGITQSPKYLFRKEGQNVTLSCEQNLNHDAMYWYRQDPGQGLRLIYYSQIVNDFQKGDIAEGYSVSREKKESFPLTVTSAQKNPTAFYLCASSIGWRGTSGSNEQFFGPGTRLTVL.

The chain employs TRBV7-9 and TRBJ1-2; TRBD1 matches 7 bases. This CDR3 comprises 15 residues. Trimming cost V 5 bases and J 2 bases; bases outside gene matches: 8. Germline V gives CDR1 SEHNR, CDR2 FQNEAQ (reference sequence). The CDR3 DNA follows: TGTGCCAGCAGCGAAAGACAGGGCCCCAACTATGGCTACACCTTC. Protein: CASSERQGPNYGYTF.

The rearrangement joins TRBV5-6 to TRBJ2-7, with TRBD1 as a possible D gene (5 bases). The germline CDR1 and CDR2 sequences are SGHDT and YYEEEE. The CDR3 is 13 residues long. V lost 0 bases to trimming and J lost 2 bases, with 6 bases between them. CDR3 in amino acids: CASSLVTAYEQYF. As DNA, the CDR3 is TGTGCCAGCAGCTTGGTGACAGCCTACGAGCAGTACTTC.

This chain joins TRBV19 and TRBJ2-3; 10 bases line up with TRBD1. The germline V gene encodes CDR1 LNHDA and CDR2 SQIVND (reference sequence). The CDR3 has 15 residues. V shed 5 bases, J shed 7 bases, and the junction held 9 bases outside the gene matches. The CDR3 coding sequence is TGTGCCAGTAGTGCTCCGGGACAGGGGTCATATACGCAGTATTTT. This sequence encodes CASSAPGQGSYTQYF.

This chain links TRBV4-3 with TRBJ1-1, with D possibly being TRBD1 (6 bases). The V and J ends lost 0 bases and 7 bases respectively, with 9 bases between them. There are 13 residues in the CDR3. Germline V gene lookup returns CDR1 LGHNA and CDR2 YSLEER. CDR3 sequence reads: CASSQDPDSEAFF. CDR3 DNA: TGCGCCAGCAGCCAAGATCCGGACAGTGAAGCTTTCTTT.

The chain couples TRBV7-9 to TRBJ2-1; no definite D call. This CDR3 spans 13 amino acids. Germline V gene sequence: CDR1 SEHNR, CDR2 FQNEAQ (reference sequence). V was cut by 1 base and J by 7 bases, with 8 bases left in between. CDR3 sequence reads: CASSLVRQNEQFF. In DNA, the CDR3 is TGTGCCAGCAGCTTAGTACGACAAAATGAGCAGTTCTTC.

The chain recombines TRBV3-1 (or the pseudogene TRBV3-2) with TRBJ2-3, with 11 bases aligning to TRBD2. Germline assignment: CDR1 LGHDT and CDR2 YNNKEL (reference sequence). The J segment lost 3 bases and the V segment lost 5 bases, leaving 4 bases of the junction unmatched. The CDR3 sequence is 15 residues long. The CDR3 DNA sequence: TGTGCCAGCAGCGTTACTAGCGGGGGTACAGATACGCAGTATTTT. This translates into CASSVTSGGTDTQYF.

J is TRBJ1-5 and V is TRBV18; possible D gene TRBD1, 5 bases. CDR1 is KGHSH, CDR2 LQKENI, per germline. CDR3 length: 13 residues. Trimming cost V 2 bases and J 8 bases, with 10 bases left between them. The CDR3 region has the DNA TGTGCCAGCTCACCAAAGACACAGGAGCCCCAGCATTTT. Protein: CASSPKTQEPQHF. Full variable domain (rest looked up from reference TRBV18 and TRBJ1-5): NAGVMQNPRHLVRRRGQEARLRCSPMKGHSHVYWYRQLPEEGLKFMVYLQKENIIDESGMPKERFSAEFPKEGPSILRIQQVVRGDSAAYFCASSPKTQEPQHFGDGTRLSIL.

V usage is TRBV6-5 and J usage is TRBJ1-1; TRBD1 agrees at 9 bases. This CDR3 region has 13 residues. The trim removed 3 bases at V and 8 bases at J, leaving 4 bases unmatched. Per germline, CDR1 MNHEY and CDR2 SVGAGI. This CDR3 is CASSYPGTGEAFF. As DNA, the CDR3 is TGTGCCAGCAGTTATCCCGGGACAGGGGAAGCTTTCTTT.

This chain joins TRBV9 and TRBJ2-1; TRBD2 agrees at 12 bases. Germline V gene lookup returns CDR1 SGDLS and CDR2 YYNGEE. Losses at the gene ends were 4 bases for V and 2 bases for J; bases not matched to a gene: 10. This CDR3 is 18 amino acids long. The CDR3 DNA reads as TGTGCCAGCAGCACAGAGTCGGGACTAGCGGGTACCTACAATGAGCAGTTCTTC. Protein product: CASSTESGLAGTYNEQFF.

J is TRBJ1-5 and V is TRBV5-6, with 8 nucleotides matching TRBD1. The germline V gene has CDR1 SGHDT and CDR2 YYEEEE. J gave up 5 bases and V 4 bases, and 5 bases lay outside the gene matches. The CDR3 extends over 14 amino acids. The DNA of the CDR3 is TGTGCCAGCAGCCGACAGGGGTTGGATCAGCCCCAGCATTTT. It specifies CASSRQGLDQPQHF.

The chain uses TRBV19 and TRBJ1-1, with 9 positions matching TRBD1. Per the germline V gene, CDR1 is LNHDA and CDR2 is SQIVND (reference sequence). V trimming: 3 bases; J trimming: 1 base; junction bases outside the gene matches: 12. This CDR3 has 18 residues. CDR3 in DNA: TGTGCCAGTAGTATGACCCCAACAGGGGGCTGGGAGAACACTGAAGCTTTCTTT. Translated, it gives CASSMTPTGGWENTEAFF.